This entry is about one T cell receptor (beta chain). Its antigen is not identified. These data come from a study of T cell responses to AZD1222 COVID-19 vaccine. Notes on the study in general: Spike-specific TCR breadth and depth both grew after two AZD1222 doses. Donors, mostly white British, included more females; clonal diversity was possibly underestimated.

Trimming pared 5 bases from V and 1 base from J, leaving 9 bases between. The germline gives CDR1 MDHEN, CDR2 SYDVKM. There are 15 residues in the CDR3. Data came from immunoSEQ multiplex PCR; TCRdb stores just in-frame clones and leaves some out. The sample includes approximately 120,000 clones, approximately 87% of them seen just once. Sequenced material: peripheral blood, taken on day 0 of AZD1222 vaccination. The V and J genes are TRBV28 and TRBJ1-6, with D tentatively TRBD1 (5 bases). This clonotype originated in an adult in good health. CDR3 amino acids: CASSPRGSYNSPLHF. CDR3 sequence (DNA): TGTGCCAGCAGTCCAAGGGGTTCCTATAATTCACCCCTCCACTTT.